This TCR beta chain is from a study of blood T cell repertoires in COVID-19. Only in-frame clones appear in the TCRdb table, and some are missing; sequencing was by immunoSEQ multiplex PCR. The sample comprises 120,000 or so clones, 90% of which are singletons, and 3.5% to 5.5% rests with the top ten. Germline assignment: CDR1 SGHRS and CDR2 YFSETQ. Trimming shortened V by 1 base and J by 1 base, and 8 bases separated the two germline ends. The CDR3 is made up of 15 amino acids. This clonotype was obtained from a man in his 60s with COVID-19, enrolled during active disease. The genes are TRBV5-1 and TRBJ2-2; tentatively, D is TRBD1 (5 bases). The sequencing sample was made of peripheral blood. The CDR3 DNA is TGCGCCAGCAGCTTGTCAGGGTTGAACACCGGGGAGCTGTTTTTT. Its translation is CASSLSGLNTGELFF.